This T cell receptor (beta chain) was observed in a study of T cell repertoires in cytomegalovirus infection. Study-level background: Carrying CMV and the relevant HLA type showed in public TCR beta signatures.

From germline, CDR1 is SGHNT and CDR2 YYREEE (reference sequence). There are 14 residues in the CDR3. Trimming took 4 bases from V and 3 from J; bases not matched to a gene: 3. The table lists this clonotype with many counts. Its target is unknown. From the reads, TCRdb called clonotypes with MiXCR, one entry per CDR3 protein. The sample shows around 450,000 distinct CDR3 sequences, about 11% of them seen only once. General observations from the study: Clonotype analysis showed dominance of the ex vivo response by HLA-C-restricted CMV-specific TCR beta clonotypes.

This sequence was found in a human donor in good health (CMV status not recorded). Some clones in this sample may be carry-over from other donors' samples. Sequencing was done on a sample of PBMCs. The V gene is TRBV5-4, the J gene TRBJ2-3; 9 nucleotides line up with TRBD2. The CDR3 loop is CASSGSGRTDTQYF. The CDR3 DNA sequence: TGTGCCAGCAGCGGTAGCGGGAGAACAGATACGCAGTATTTT.